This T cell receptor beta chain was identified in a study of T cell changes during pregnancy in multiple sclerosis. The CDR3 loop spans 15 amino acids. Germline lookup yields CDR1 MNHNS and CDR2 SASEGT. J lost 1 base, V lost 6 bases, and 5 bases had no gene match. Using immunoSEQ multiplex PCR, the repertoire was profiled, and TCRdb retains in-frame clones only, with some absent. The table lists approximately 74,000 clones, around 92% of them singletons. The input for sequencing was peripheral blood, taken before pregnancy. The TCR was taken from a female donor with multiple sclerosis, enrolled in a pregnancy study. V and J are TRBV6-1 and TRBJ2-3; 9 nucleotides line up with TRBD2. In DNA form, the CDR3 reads TGTGCCAGCAGATTTAGCGGGAGTGGCACAGATACGCAGTATTTT. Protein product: CASRFSGSGTDTQYF.